The present TCR beta chain was sequenced within a study of Ad26.COV2.S vaccination and SARS-CoV-2 variants. Study background: A participant enrolled in the COV1001 Ad26.COV2.S trial arm provided the sample. Intramuscular Ad26.COV2.S at 5x10^10 or 1x10^11 viral particles. Whole-study results and caveats: Spike-specific TCR breadth in vaccine recipients exceeded that seen in placebo recipients.

Regarding this clone: Its specificity is unknown.

V was pared by 6 bases and J by 1 base, with 4 bases of the junction left unmatched. Germline V CDR1 and CDR2: MNHNY, SVGAGI (reference sequence). This CDR3 comprises 14 residues. The data were produced by immunoSEQ multiplex PCR, yet TCRdb's version contains in-frame clones alone and is incomplete. Of hundreds of thousands of clones in the sample, 80% to 90% were seen once. Treatment meaning: roughly 19 received Ad26.COV2.S at low or high dose, single or two shots; 5 received placebo; per-sample allocation not given. The investigators took samples on day 63 after the first vaccine or placebo injection.

This specimen consisted of peripheral blood, obtained in a trial of Ad26.COV2.S vaccine versus placebo. The chain has TRBV6-6 and TRBJ2-5, with TRBD2 matching over 8 bases. This TCR was recovered from a person between 18 and 65 years old who received the Ad26.COV2.S COVID-19 vaccine or a placebo. The CDR3 sequence is CASSHGRGQETQYF. The CDR3 coding sequence is TGTGCCAGCAGCCACGGGAGGGGCCAAGAGACCCAGTACTTC.